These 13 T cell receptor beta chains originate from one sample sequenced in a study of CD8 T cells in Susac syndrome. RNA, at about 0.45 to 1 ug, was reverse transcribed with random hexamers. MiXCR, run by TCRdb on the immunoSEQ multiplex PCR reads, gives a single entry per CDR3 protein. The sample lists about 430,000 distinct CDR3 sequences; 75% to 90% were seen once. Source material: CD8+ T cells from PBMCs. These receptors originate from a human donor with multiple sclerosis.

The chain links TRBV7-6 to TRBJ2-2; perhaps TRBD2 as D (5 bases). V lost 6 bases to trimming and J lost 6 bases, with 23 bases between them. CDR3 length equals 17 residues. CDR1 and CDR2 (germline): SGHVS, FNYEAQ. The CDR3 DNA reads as TGTGCCAGCAGTCCCCACCCGGTCCAGTTCGGGGCCGGGGAGCTGTTTTTT. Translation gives CASSPHPVQFGAGELFF.

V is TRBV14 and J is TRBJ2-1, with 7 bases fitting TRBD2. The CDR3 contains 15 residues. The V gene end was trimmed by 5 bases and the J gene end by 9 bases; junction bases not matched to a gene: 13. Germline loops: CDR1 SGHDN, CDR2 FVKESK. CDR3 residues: CASSWTGGEGSEQFF. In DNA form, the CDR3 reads TGTGCCAGCAGCTGGACTGGGGGGGAGGGAAGTGAGCAGTTCTTC.

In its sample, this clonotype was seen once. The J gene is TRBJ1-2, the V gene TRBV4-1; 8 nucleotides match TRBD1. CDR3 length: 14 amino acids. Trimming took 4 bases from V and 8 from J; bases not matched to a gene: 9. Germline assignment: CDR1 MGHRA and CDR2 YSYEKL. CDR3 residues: CASSLDRDLAGYTF. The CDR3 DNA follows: TGCGCCAGCAGCCTGGACAGGGATCTTGCGGGCTACACCTTC.

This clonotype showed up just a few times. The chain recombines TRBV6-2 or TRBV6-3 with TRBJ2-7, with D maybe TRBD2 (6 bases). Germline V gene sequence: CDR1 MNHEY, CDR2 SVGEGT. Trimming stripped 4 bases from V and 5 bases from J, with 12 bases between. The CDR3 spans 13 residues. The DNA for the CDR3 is TGTGCCAGCAGTTGGAGGGGAAGCGACGAGCAGTACTTC. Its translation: CASSWRGSDEQYF.

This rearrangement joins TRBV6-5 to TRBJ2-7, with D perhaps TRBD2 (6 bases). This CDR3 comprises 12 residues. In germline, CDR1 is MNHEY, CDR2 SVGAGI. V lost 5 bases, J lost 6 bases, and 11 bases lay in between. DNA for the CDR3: TGTGCCAGCAGTGCGGAGGGAGGCGAGCAGTACTTC. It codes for CASSAEGGEQYF.

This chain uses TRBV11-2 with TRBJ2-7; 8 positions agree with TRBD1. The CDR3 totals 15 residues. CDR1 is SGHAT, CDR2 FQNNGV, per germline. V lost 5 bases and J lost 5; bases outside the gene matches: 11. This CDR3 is CASSQHDRGFDEQYF. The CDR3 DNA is TGTGCCAGCAGCCAACACGACAGGGGCTTTGACGAGCAGTACTTC.

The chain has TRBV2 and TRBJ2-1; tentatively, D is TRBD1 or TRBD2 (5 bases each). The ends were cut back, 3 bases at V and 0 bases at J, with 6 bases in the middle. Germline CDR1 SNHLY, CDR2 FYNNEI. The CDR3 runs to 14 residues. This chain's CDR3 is CASSEGVSYNEQFF. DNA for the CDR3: TGTGCCAGCAGTGAGGGGGTCTCCTACAATGAGCAGTTCTTC.

In DNA, the CDR3 is TGTGCCAGCAGCAAAGCAACTCTAGCGGGAGACCCCACAGATACGCAGTATTTT. It translates to CASSKATLAGDPTDTQYF. The chain carries TRBV21-1 and TRBJ2-3; the table assigns TRBD2, which was not confirmed against the DNA. TRBV21-1 is marked as a pseudogene. The CDR3 totals 18 residues.

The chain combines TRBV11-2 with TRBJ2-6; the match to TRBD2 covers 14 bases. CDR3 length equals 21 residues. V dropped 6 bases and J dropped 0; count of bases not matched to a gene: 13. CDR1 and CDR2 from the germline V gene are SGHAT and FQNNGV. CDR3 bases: TGTGCCAGCAGACCGCCCGGGACTAGCGGGAGAACCCCCTCTGGGGCCAACGTCCTGACTTTC. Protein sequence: CASRPPGTSGRTPSGANVLTF.

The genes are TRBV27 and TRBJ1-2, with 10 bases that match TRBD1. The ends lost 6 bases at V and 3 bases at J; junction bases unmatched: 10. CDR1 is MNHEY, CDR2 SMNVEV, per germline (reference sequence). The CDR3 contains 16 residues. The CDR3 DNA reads TGTGCCAGCAGCCCCCTCGGGACAGGGGCGGACTATGGCTACACCTTC. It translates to CASSPLGTGADYGYTF.

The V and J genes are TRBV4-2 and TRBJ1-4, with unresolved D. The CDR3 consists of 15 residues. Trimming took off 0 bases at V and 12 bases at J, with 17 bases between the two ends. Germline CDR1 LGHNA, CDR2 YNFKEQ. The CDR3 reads CASSQDTGPAVELFF. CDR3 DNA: TGTGCCAGCAGCCAAGATACTGGGCCGGCGGTGGAACTGTTTTTT.

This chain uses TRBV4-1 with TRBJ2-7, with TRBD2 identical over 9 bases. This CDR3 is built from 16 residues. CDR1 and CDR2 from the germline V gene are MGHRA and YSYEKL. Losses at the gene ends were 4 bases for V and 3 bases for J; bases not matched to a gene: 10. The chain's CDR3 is CASSPAGGTINYEQYF. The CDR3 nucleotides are TGCGCCAGCAGCCCAGCGGGAGGCACGATAAACTACGAGCAGTACTTC.

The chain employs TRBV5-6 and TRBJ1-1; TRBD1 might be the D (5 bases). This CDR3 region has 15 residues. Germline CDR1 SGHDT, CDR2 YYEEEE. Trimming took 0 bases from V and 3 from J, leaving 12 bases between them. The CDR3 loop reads CASSLEGRKDTEAFF. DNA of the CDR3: TGTGCCAGCAGCTTGGAGGGGAGGAAGGACACTGAAGCTTTCTTT.